This is a list of T cell receptor beta chains from one sample in a study of post-analysis software for immune sequencing data. TCRdb recomputed calls from the PCR reads with MiXCR, one row per CDR3 protein. This table holds approximately 630,000 distinct CDR3 sequences, roughly three fifths found once. The sample was blood. Every receptor here comes from a girl aged 2-10 years with multiple sclerosis. CDR3s include the opening cysteine and the closing phenylalanine or tryptophan. The order of the fields is J gene, D gene, V gene, clone size, CDR3 protein, CDR3 DNA. The D gene is left open where the match is weak. Clone size appears in some rows only: once, few, many, or a class for an expanded clone.

J: TRBJ2-3
D: -
V: TRBV29-1
size: -
CDR3: CSVMSVNADTQYF
DNA: TGCAGCGTTATGTCCGTGAACGCAGATACGCAGTATTTT

J: TRBJ2-3
D: TRBD2
V: TRBV4-1
size: few
CDR3: CASSQEPSGIADTQYF
DNA: TGCGCCAGCAGCCAAGAGCCTAGCGGGATCGCAGATACGCAGTATTTT

J: TRBJ2-3
D: -
V: TRBV7-2
size: few
CDR3: CASSPILYF
DNA: TGTGCCAGCAGCCCAATTCTGTATTTT

J: TRBJ1-6
D: -
V: TRBV6-6
size: few
CDR3: CASSYTDSPLHF
DNA: TGTGCCAGCAGTTACACTGATTCACCCCTCCACTTT

J: TRBJ2-7
D: TRBD2
V: TRBV27
size: -
CDR3: CASSSRGAPSGLYEQYF
DNA: TGTGCCAGCAGTTCCCGTGGGGCCCCTAGCGGTCTCTACGAGCAGTACTTC

J: TRBJ1-2
D: -
V: TRBV20-1
size: few
CDR3: CSAISLVGDYGYTF
DNA: TGCAGTGCTATTTCCCTGGTGGGGGACTATGGCTACACCTTC

J: TRBJ1-2
D: -
V: TRBV20-1
size: -
CDR3: CSAAGGRLNYGYTF
DNA: TGCAGTGCTGCCGGGGGACGTCTCAACTATGGCTACACCTTC

J: TRBJ2-7
D: TRBD2
V: TRBV6-2/TRBV6-3
size: few
CDR3: CASRRRLAEIEQYF
DNA: TGTGCCAGCAGGCGGCGCCTAGCGGAGATCGAGCAGTACTTC

J: TRBJ2-3
D: TRBD2
V: TRBV7-2
size: -
CDR3: CASSSTSGRPDTQYF
DNA: TGTGCCAGCAGCTCGACTAGCGGGAGACCAGATACGCAGTATTTT

J: TRBJ2-4
D: -
V: TRBV3-1
size: -
CDR3: CASSPNSPSRNIQYF
DNA: TGTGCCAGCAGCCCCAATTCCCCTTCGAGGAACATTCAGTACTTC

J: TRBJ2-6
D: -
V: TRBV28
size: -
CDR3: CASSLWAGSGANVLTF
DNA: TGTGCCAGCAGTTTATGGGCCGGCTCTGGGGCCAACGTCCTGACTTTC

J: TRBJ2-5
D: TRBD2
V: TRBV20-1
size: -
CDR3: CSASRAGGIRTQYF
DNA: TGCAGTGCTTCCAGAGCGGGAGGGATTCGGACCCAGTACTTC

J: TRBJ1-2
D: -
V: TRBV29-1
size: -
CDR3: CSVAKQGVRNYGYTF
DNA: TGCAGCGTTGCAAAACAGGGAGTCCGTAACTATGGCTACACCTTC

J: TRBJ2-5
D: -
V: TRBV5-4
size: -
CDR3: CASSLSQSPVETQYF
DNA: TGTGCCAGCAGCTTGTCGCAGTCCCCGGTGGAGACCCAGTACTTC

J: TRBJ2-7
D: -
V: TRBV20-1
size: few
CDR3: CSARDTGSGYEQYF
DNA: TGCAGTGCTAGAGATACGGGTAGCGGCTACGAGCAGTACTTC

J: TRBJ1-5
D: -
V: TRBV4-1
size: -
CDR3: CASSQGGGARWPQHF
DNA: TGCGCCAGCAGCCAAGGGGGAGGTGCTAGGTGGCCCCAGCATTTT

J: TRBJ2-7
D: -
V: TRBV5-1
size: once
CDR3: CASSRVYGEQYF
DNA: TGCGCCAGCAGCCGAGTCTACGGCGAGCAGTACTTC

J: TRBJ2-1
D: TRBD2
V: TRBV4-1
size: -
CDR3: CASSHSGRVNGMDNEQFF
DNA: TGCGCCAGCAGCCATAGCGGGAGGGTGAACGGGATGGACAATGAGCAGTTCTTC

J: TRBJ2-7
D: -
V: TRBV29-1
size: -
CDR3: CSVAGLARTADGQYF
DNA: TGCAGCGTTGCGGGATTGGCGAGGACGGCGGACGGGCAGTACTTC

J: TRBJ2-2
D: -
V: TRBV20-1
size: -
CDR3: CSASPPLGQINTGELFF
DNA: TGCAGTGCTAGTCCTCCCCTCGGGCAGATCAACACCGGGGAGCTGTTTTTT